Below are 4 T cell receptor beta chains sequenced from a single sample in a study of blood T cell repertoires in COVID-19 (dated by TCRdb to about 2020). Library preparation employed the immunoSEQ multiplex PCR assay. This immuneACCESS table, as held by TCRdb, lists in-frame sequences with V and J called but not all clones. Of the missing ones, under half trace to an unresolved V gene in checked studies; the others have no known cause. The sample table contains more than 200,000 clones; only one count was recorded for 80% to 90% of them. Clones ranked in the top ten supply about 10% of the sample. The sequenced material came from peripheral blood. These receptors all come from a woman older than 75 with acute or convalescent COVID-19.

The chain carries TRBV19 and TRBJ2-5; 7 nucleotides align to TRBD2. V gave up 1 base and J gave up 3 bases; unmatched junction bases: 2. Germline CDR1 reads LNHDA; CDR2 reads SQIVND (reference sequence). CDR3 length: 14 residues. The CDR3 DNA reads TGTGCCAGTAGTATAGCGGGGGGTGAAGAGACCCAGTACTTC. Translated, it gives CASSIAGGEETQYF.

This clone was counted between two and nine times. CDR3 protein: CATSSGQNYGYTF. DNA for the CDR3: TGTGCCACCAGCAGTGGACAGAACTATGGCTACACCTTC. V gene TRBV15 combines with J gene TRBJ1-2; D is perhaps TRBD1 (6 bases). The CDR3 extends over 13 amino acids. Germline loops: CDR1 LNHNV, CDR2 YYDKDF (reference sequence). The V and J ends lost 3 bases and 2 bases respectively, with 7 bases between them.

The chain has TRBV7-3 and TRBJ2-3, with a tentative D call TRBD1 (5 bases). The V end lost 3 bases, the J end lost 5 bases, and 12 bases lay between the germline ends. Germline loops: CDR1 SGHTA, CDR2 FQGTGA. CDR3 length: 14 residues. CDR3 DNA: TGTGCCAGCAGCTTTGGGGCCGCAGGAGATACGCAGTATTTT. This codes for CASSFGAAGDTQYF.

This clone was picked up a small number of times. This chain connects TRBV19 to TRBJ1-3, with 8 bases matching TRBD1. Germline CDR1 LNHDA, CDR2 SQIVND (reference sequence). This CDR3 spans 15 amino acids. Trimming removed 4 bases from V and 0 bases from J; junction bases left unmatched: 2. The CDR3 is CASSKDRVSGNTIYF. Here the CDR3 DNA reads TGTGCCAGTAGTAAGGACAGGGTCTCTGGAAACACCATATATTTT.